This is a list of T cell receptor beta chains from one sample in a study of shared clonotypes between healthy human individuals. Here immunoSEQ multiplex PCR was the method, and the copy in TCRdb shows in-frame clones only, minus some. The sample includes some 1,100,000 clones, 70% to 80% seen only once; the top ten take under 0.65%. The sample consisted of memory CD4+ T cells from PBMCs. The receptors derive from a man aged 18 to 29 in good health. Some clones in this sample may be carry-over from other donors' samples. CDR3s include the opening cysteine and the closing phenylalanine or tryptophan. A D gene is named only where the DNA matches it firmly. For some rows the clone size is stated as once, few or many, or as a class when expanded; others skip it.

TRBJ2-1 NA TRBV11-2 NA 13 CASSPFQYNEQFF TGTGCCAGCAGCCCCTTCCAGTACAATGAGCAGTTCTTC
TRBJ2-7 NA TRBV19 NA 14 CASTPQAGPYEQYF TGTGCCAGTACCCCCCAGGCAGGTCCCTACGAGCAGTACTTC
TRBJ1-4 NA TRBV2 NA 15 CASSNNRAEGEKLFF TGTGCCAGCAGTAATAATCGGGCCGAGGGTGAAAAACTGTTTTTT
TRBJ1-5 NA TRBV30 NA 15 CAWSPPDRVNQPQHF TGTGCCTGGAGTCCTCCGGACCGGGTCAATCAGCCCCAGCATTTT
TRBJ1-1 NA TRBV7-2 NA 13 CASSFDRPTEAFF TGTGCCAGCAGCTTTGACAGGCCCACTGAAGCTTTCTTT
TRBJ2-1 TRBD2 TRBV9 once 15 CASSVDSGTYNEQFF TGTGCCAGCAGCGTAGACAGCGGGACCTACAATGAGCAGTTCTTC
TRBJ2-5 TRBD1 TRBV15 NA 14 CATSRTDREETQYF TGTGCCACCAGCAGGACGGACAGGGAGGAGACCCAGTACTTC
TRBJ1-2 NA TRBV19 NA 12 CASSPGVAGYTF TGTGCCAGTAGTCCTGGGGTGGCTGGCTACACCTTC
TRBJ2-7 TRBD1 TRBV7-2 NA 13 CASSSGQFYEQYF TGTGCCAGCAGCTCGGGACAGTTCTACGAGCAGTACTTC
TRBJ2-1 NA TRBV9 few 15 CASSVTPSSYNEQFF TGTGCCAGCAGCGTAACTCCTAGCTCCTACAATGAGCAGTTCTTC
TRBJ1-1 NA TRBV7-9 NA 15 CASSLYVGDGAEAFF TGTGCCAGCAGCTTATACGTCGGGGATGGCGCTGAAGCTTTCTTT
TRBJ1-1 TRBD1 TRBV9 NA 16 CASSVGQGKWGTEAFF TGTGCCAGCAGCGTTGGACAGGGGAAGTGGGGCACTGAAGCTTTCTTT
TRBJ2-2 NA TRBV5-1 NA 15 CASCPAGIRTGELFF TGCGCCAGCTGCCCTGCGGGCATAAGGACCGGGGAGCTGTTTTTT
TRBJ2-2 TRBD2 TRBV28 NA 20 CASSLRQGSSGKTGTGELFF TGTGCCAGCAGTTTACGACAGGGTTCTAGCGGGAAGACGGGAACCGGGGAGCTGTTTTTT
TRBJ2-4 TRBD1 TRBV27 once 17 CASSPTGQGSPGNIQYF TGTGCCAGCAGTCCCACGGGACAGGGTTCGCCGGGAAACATTCAGTACTTC
TRBJ2-2 NA TRBV7-2 NA 13 CASSLLYTGELFF TGTGCCAGCAGCTTACTCTACACCGGGGAGCTGTTTTTT
TRBJ2-6 TRBD1 TRBV27 many 15 CASTTDRAGANVLTF TGTGCCAGCACCACCGACAGGGCTGGGGCCAACGTCCTGACTTTC
TRBJ2-4 TRBD1 TRBV5-4 NA 17 CASSLGQGNPTKNIQYF TGTGCCAGCAGCCTGGGACAGGGAAACCCAACCAAAAACATTCAGTACTTC
TRBJ2-7 NA TRBV28 NA 12 CASSLPQGNSYF TGTGCCAGCAGTTTGCCCCAGGGGAACTCTTACTTC
TRBJ2-5 TRBD1 TRBV5-4 NA 14 CASSLGTGEETQYF TGTGCCAGCAGCTTGGGGACAGGGGAAGAGACCCAGTACTTC
TRBJ2-7 TRBD1 TRBV19 few 14 CASSRGQGFYEQYF TGTGCCAGTAGCCGGGGACAGGGGTTCTACGAGCAGTACTTC
TRBJ1-1 NA TRBV6-6 NA 14 CASSYHQSNTEAFF TGTGCCAGCAGTTACCACCAATCAAACACTGAAGCTTTCTTT
TRBJ1-1 NA TRBV10-3 NA 13 CAISGPGGSTAFF TGTGCCATCAGTGGCCCGGGGGGCAGCACGGCTTTCTTT
TRBJ1-2 NA TRBV5-1 NA 13 CASGITGSYGYTF TGCGCCAGCGGCATTACAGGATCCTATGGCTACACCTTC
TRBJ2-1 TRBD1 TRBV11-1 NA 18 CASSLRGTDRGLNNEQFF TGTGCCAGCAGCTTAAGGGGAACGGACAGGGGATTGAACAATGAGCAGTTCTTC
TRBJ1-5 NA TRBV23-1 NA 12 CASSQKKGEQHF TGCGCCAGCAGTCAAAAGAAGGGAGAACAGCATTTT
TRBJ2-5 NA TRBV18 NA 17 CASSPPPRSGYQETQYF TGTGCCAGCTCACCACCGCCCCGTAGTGGGTACCAAGAGACCCAGTACTTC
TRBJ2-5 NA TRBV11-3 NA 15 CASSLGAGKQETQYF TGTGCCAGCAGCTTAGGGGCAGGGAAACAAGAGACCCAGTACTTC
TRBJ1-2 TRBD1 TRBV19 many 14 CASRTTGRNYGYTF TGTGCCAGTCGCACGACAGGGCGGAACTATGGCTACACCTTC
TRBJ2-3 TRBD2 TRBV10-3 NA 15 CAIRTTSGRPDTQYF TGTGCCATCCGAACGACTAGCGGGAGACCAGATACGCAGTATTTT
TRBJ2-7 TRBD2 TRBV6-5 NA 14 CASSSRSGNHEQYF TGTGCCAGCAGTTCCCGCAGCGGGAACCACGAGCAGTACTTC
TRBJ2-5 NA TRBV18 NA 15 CASSARGGLRETQYF TGTGCCAGCTCCGCGAGAGGAGGGTTAAGGGAGACCCAGTACTTC
TRBJ2-2 NA TRBV19 NA 15 CASYPRGVNTGELFF TGTGCCAGTTACCCCCGGGGAGTAAACACCGGGGAGCTGTTTTTT
TRBJ1-5 NA TRBV6-6 NA 16 CASSFRGSYSNQPQHF TGTGCCAGCAGTTTCCGGGGCTCCTATAGCAATCAGCCCCAGCATTTT
TRBJ2-2 TRBD2 TRBV5-1 NA 15 CASSFRLADTGELFF TGCGCCAGCAGCTTTAGACTAGCGGACACCGGGGAGCTGTTTTTT
TRBJ1-2 TRBD1 TRBV5-1 NA 14 CASSLGDRAGGYTF TGCGCCAGCAGCTTGGGGGACAGGGCGGGTGGCTACACCTTC
TRBJ1-2 NA TRBV19 once 14 CASSIQGSNYGYTF TGTGCCAGTAGTATTCAGGGATCGAACTATGGCTACACCTTC
TRBJ2-7 TRBD1 TRBV14 once 15 CASSRLGQGFYEQYF TGTGCCAGCAGCAGACTCGGACAGGGATTCTACGAGCAGTACTTC
TRBJ1-1 NA TRBV7-9 NA 13 CASSLRGDSEAFF TGTGCCAGCAGCCTACGGGGTGACTCTGAAGCTTTCTTT
TRBJ2-1 NA TRBV30 NA 16 CAWSAGPRTPGGEQFF TGTGCCTGGAGTGCTGGCCCCAGAACCCCAGGCGGTGAGCAGTTCTTC
TRBJ2-1 NA TRBV11-3 NA 13 CASSPGSYNEQFF TGTGCCAGCAGCCCCGGGTCCTACAATGAGCAGTTCTTC
TRBJ2-3 NA TRBV2 NA 11 CASTPSDTQYF TGTGCCAGCACCCCTTCAGATACGCAGTATTTT
TRBJ1-1 NA TRBV4-1 few 15 CASSPLQRGYTEAFF TGCGCCAGCAGCCCCCTACAGAGGGGGTACACTGAAGCTTTCTTT
TRBJ1-3 NA TRBV28 NA 14 CASRPGNSGNTIYF TGTGCCAGCAGGCCGGGCAACTCTGGAAACACCATATATTTT
TRBJ2-5 NA TRBV7-2 NA 13 CASRGLGVETQYF TGTGCCAGCAGGGGGCTTGGGGTGGAGACCCAGTACTTC
TRBJ1-4 NA TRBV18 NA 16 CASSQGWTSTNEKLFF TGTGCCAGCTCGCAGGGATGGACTTCAACTAATGAAAAACTGTTTTTT
TRBJ2-3 TRBD1 TRBV5-1 NA 14 CASSFGQGADTQYF TGCGCCAGCAGCTTCGGACAGGGCGCAGATACGCAGTATTTT
TRBJ2-1 TRBD2 TRBV5-6 NA 18 CASSPGTSGIFKDNEQFF TGTGCCAGCAGCCCTGGGACTAGCGGGATATTTAAGGACAATGAGCAGTTCTTC
TRBJ1-2 NA TRBV5-1 NA 15 CASSPAGSEGYGYTF TGCGCCAGCAGTCCCGCAGGGTCGGAAGGATATGGCTACACCTTC
TRBJ2-1 TRBD2 TRBV6-1 NA 19 CASSEFSLGLAGEINEQFF TGTGCCAGCAGTGAATTTTCACTGGGACTAGCGGGAGAAATCAATGAGCAGTTCTTC
TRBJ2-3 TRBD2 TRBV4-2 NA 17 CASSQGPAGGPSAPQYF TGTGCCAGCAGCCAAGGCCCAGCGGGAGGGCCGTCGGCTCCGCAGTATTTT
TRBJ2-3 NA TRBV19 NA 13 CASLRGDTDTQYF TGTGCCAGTCTCAGGGGAGACACAGATACGCAGTATTTT
TRBJ2-3 NA TRBV5-1 NA 13 CASSAARGDTQYF TGCGCCAGCAGCGCGGCCAGGGGAGATACGCAGTATTTT
TRBJ2-5 NA TRBV5-6 NA 15 CASSLGQGPWGTQYF TGTGCCAGCAGCTTGGGGCAGGGACCCTGGGGGACCCAGTACTTC
TRBJ1-5 TRBD1 TRBV19 NA 13 CASDRGQQQPQHF TGTGCCAGTGACAGGGGTCAGCAGCAGCCCCAGCATTTT
TRBJ2-1 TRBD1 TRBV9 once 15 CASSVDRVPFNEQFF TGTGCCAGCAGCGTGGACAGGGTTCCCTTCAATGAGCAGTTCTTC
TRBJ2-5 NA TRBV5-1 NA 15 CASSLGGTTQETQYF TGCGCCAGCAGCTTGGGGGGGACCACCCAAGAGACCCAGTACTTC